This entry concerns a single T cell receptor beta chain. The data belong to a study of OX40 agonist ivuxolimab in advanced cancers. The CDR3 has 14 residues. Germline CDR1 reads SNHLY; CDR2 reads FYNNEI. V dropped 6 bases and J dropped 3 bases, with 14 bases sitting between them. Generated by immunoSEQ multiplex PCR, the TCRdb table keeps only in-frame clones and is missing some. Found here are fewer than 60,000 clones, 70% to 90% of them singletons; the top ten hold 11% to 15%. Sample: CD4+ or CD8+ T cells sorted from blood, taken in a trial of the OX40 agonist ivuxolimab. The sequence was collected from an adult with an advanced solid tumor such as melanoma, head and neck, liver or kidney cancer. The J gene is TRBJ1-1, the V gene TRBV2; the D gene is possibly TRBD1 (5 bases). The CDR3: CASRGQGLDTEAFF. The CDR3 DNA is TGTGCCAGCAGGGGGCAGGGATTGGACACTGAAGCTTTCTTT.